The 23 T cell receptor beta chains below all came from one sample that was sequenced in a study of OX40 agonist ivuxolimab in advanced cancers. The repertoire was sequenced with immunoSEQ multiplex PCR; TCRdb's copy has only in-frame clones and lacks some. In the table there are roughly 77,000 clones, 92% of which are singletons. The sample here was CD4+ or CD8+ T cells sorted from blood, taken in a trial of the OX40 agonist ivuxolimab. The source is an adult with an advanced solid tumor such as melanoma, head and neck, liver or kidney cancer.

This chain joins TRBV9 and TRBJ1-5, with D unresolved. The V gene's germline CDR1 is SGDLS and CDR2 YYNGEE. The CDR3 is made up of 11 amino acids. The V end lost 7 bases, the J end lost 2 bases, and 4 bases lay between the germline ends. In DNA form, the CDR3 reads TGTGCCAGCCGCGGCAATCAGCCCCAGCATTTT. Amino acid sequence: CASRGNQPQHF.

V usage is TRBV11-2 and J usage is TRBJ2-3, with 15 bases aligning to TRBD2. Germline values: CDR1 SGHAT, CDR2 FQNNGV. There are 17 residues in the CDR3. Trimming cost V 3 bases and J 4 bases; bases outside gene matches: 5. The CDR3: CASSFLGLAGGSDTQYF. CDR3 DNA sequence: TGTGCCAGCAGCTTCCTAGGACTAGCGGGAGGGTCAGATACGCAGTATTTT.

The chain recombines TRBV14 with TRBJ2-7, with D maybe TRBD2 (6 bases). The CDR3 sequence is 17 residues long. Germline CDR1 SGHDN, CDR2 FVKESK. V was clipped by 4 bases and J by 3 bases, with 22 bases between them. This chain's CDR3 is CASSRFSGREIYYEQYF. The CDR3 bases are TGTGCCAGCAGCCGGTTCAGTGGACGGGAGATATACTACGAGCAGTACTTC. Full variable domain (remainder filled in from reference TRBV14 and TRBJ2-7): EAGVTQFPSHSVIEKGQTVTLRCDPISGHDNLYWYRRVMGKEIKFLLHFVKESKQDESGMPNNRFLAERTGGTYSTLKVQPAELEDSGVYFCASSRFSGREIYYEQYFGPGTRLTVT.

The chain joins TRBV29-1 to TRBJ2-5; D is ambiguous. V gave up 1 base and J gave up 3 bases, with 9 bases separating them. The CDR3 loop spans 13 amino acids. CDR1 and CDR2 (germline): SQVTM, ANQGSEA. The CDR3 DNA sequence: TGCAGCGTTGAAGTAACACGCAAAGAGACCCAGTACTTC. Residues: CSVEVTRKETQYF.

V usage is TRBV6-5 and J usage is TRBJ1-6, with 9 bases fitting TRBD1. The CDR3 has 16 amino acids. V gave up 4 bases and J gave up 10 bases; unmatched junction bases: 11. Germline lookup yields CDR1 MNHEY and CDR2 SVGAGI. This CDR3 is CASSSRGQGRESPLHF. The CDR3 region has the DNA TGTGCCAGCAGTTCTAGGGGACAGGGAAGAGAATCACCCCTCCACTTT.

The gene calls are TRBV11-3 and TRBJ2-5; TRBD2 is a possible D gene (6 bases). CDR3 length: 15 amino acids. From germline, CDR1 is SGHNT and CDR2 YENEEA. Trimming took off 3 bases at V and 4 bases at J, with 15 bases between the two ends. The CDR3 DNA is TGTGCCAGCAGCTTCCGGGACTCAGGCGCAGAGACCCAGTACTTC. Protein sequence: CASSFRDSGAETQYF.

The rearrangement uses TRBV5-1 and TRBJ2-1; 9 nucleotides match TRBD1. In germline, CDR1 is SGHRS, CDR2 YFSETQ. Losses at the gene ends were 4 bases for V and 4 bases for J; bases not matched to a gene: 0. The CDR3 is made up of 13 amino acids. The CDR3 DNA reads TGCGCCAGCAGCGGACAGGGGTACAATGAGCAGTTCTTC. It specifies CASSGQGYNEQFF. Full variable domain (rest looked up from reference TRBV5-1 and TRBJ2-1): KAGVTQTPRYLIKTRGQQVTLSCSPISGHRSVSWYQQTPGQGLQFLFEYFSETQRNKGNFPGRFSGRQFSNSRSEMNVSTLELGDSALYLCASSGQGYNEQFFGPGTRLTVL.

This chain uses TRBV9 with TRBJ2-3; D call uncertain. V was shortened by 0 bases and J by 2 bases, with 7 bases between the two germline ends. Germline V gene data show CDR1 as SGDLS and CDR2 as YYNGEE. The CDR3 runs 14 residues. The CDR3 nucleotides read TGTGCCAGCAGCGTAGTCGGGTACACAGATACGCAGTATTTT. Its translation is CASSVVGYTDTQYF.

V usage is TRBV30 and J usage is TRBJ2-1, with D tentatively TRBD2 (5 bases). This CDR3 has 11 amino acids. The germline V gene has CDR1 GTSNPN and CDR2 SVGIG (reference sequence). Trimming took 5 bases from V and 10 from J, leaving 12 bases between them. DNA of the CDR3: TGTGCCTGGGCCCGACTAACAGAGCAGTTCTTC. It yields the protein CAWARLTEQFF.

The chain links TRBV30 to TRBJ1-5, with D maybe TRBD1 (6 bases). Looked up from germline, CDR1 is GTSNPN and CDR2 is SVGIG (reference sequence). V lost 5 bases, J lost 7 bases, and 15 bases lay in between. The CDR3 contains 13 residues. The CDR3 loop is CAWGPGAGQPQHF. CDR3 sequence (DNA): TGTGCCTGGGGCCCGGGGGCCGGCCAGCCCCAGCATTTT. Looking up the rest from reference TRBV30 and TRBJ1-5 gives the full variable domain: SQTIHQWPATLVQPVGSPLSLECTVEGTSNPNLYWYRQAAGRGLQLLFYSVGIGQISSEVPQNLSASRPQDRQFILSSKKLLLSDSGFYLCAWGPGAGQPQHFGDGTRLSIL.

The CDR3 sequence: CASSSQFATSEQQYF. CDR3 nucleotide sequence: TGTGCCAGCAGCTCACAGTTTGCCACTAGCGAACAGCAGTACTTC. The chain couples TRBV7-2 to TRBJ2-7; 7 nucleotides match TRBD2. The CDR3 has 15 amino acids. CDR1 is SGHTA and CDR2 is FQGNSA in the germline V gene. V shed 4 bases and J 8 bases; nucleotides not matched to a gene: 14.

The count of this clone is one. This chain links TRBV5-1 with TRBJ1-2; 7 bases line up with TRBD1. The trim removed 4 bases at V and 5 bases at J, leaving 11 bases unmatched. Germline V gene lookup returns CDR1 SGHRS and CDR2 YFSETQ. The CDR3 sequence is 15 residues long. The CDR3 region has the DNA TGCGCCAGCAGCCCGGGAGGGGGACAGCGTTATGGCTACACCTTC. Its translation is CASSPGGGQRYGYTF. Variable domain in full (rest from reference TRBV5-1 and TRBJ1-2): KAGVTQTPRYLIKTRGQQVTLSCSPISGHRSVSWYQQTPGQGLQFLFEYFSETQRNKGNFPGRFSGRQFSNSRSEMNVSTLELGDSALYLCASSPGGGQRYGYTFGSGTRLTVV.

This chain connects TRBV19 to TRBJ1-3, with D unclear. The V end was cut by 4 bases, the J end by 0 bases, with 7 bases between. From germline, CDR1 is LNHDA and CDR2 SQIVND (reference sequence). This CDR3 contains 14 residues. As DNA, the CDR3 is TGTGCCAGTAGTACACGGAGCTCTGGAAACACCATATATTTT. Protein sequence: CASSTRSSGNTIYF.

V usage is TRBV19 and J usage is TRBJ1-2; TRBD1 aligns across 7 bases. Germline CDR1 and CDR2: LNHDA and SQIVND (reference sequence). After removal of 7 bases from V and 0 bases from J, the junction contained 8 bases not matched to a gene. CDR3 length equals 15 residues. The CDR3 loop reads CASKTDRASNYGYTF. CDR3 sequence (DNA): TGTGCCAGTAAAACCGACAGGGCCTCTAACTATGGCTACACCTTC.

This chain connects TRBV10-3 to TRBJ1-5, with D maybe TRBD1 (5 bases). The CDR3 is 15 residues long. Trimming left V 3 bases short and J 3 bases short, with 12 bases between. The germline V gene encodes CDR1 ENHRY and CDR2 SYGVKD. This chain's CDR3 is CAISEGRANNQPQHF. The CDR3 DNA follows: TGTGCCATCAGTGAAGGCAGGGCGAACAATCAGCCCCAGCATTTT.

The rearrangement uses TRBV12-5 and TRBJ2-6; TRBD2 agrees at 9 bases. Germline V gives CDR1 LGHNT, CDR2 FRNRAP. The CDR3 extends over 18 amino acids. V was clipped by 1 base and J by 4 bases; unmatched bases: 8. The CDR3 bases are TGTGCTAGTGGTTTGGGCGGGAGGGCCGGTCGGGGGGCCAACGTCCTGACTTTC. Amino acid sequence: CASGLGGRAGRGANVLTF.

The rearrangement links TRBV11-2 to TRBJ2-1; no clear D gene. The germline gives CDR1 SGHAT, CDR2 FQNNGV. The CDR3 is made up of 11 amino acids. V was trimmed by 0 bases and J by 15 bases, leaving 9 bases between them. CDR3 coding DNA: TGTGCCAGCAGCTTAGAGAGCGCAATGTTCTTC. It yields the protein CASSLESAMFF. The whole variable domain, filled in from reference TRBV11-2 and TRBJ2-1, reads EAGVAQSPRYKIIEKRQSVAFWCNPISGHATLYWYQQILGQGPKLLIQFQNNGVVDDSQLPKDRFSAERLKGVDSTLKIQPAKLEDSAVYLCASSLESAMFFGPGTRLTVL.

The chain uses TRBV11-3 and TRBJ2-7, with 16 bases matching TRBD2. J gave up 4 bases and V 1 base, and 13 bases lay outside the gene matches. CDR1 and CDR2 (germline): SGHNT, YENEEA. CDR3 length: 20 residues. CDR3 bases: TGTGCCAGCAGCTTAGTAGGGGGACTAGCGGGAGGGCCCCCGGCGTACGAGCAGTACTTC. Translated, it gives CASSLVGGLAGGPPAYEQYF.

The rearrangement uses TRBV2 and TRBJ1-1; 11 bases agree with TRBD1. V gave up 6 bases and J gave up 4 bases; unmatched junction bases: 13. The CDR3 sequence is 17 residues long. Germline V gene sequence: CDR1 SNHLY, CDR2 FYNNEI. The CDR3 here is CASRERSRDRGFTEAFF. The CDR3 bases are TGTGCCAGCAGGGAACGATCCCGGGACAGGGGGTTCACTGAAGCTTTCTTT.

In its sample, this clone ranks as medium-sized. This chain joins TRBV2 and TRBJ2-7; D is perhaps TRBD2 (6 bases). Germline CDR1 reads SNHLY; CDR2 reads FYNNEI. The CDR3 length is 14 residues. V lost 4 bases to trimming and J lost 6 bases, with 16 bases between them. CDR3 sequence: CASSGSGTPLEQYF. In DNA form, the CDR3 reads TGTGCCAGCAGTGGGTCCGGGACTCCCCTCGAGCAGTACTTC.

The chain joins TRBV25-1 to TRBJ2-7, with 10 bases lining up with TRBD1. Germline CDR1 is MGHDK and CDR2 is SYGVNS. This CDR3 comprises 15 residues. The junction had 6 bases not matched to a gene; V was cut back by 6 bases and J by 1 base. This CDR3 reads CASRGTGQGSYEQYF. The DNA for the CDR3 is TGTGCCAGCAGGGGGACGGGACAGGGGTCCTACGAGCAGTACTTC.

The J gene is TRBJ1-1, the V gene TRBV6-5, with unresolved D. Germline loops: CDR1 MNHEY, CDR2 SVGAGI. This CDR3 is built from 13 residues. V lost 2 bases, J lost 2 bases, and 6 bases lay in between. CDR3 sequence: CASSYRDNTEAFF. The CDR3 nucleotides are TGTGCCAGCAGTTACCGCGATAACACTGAAGCTTTCTTT.

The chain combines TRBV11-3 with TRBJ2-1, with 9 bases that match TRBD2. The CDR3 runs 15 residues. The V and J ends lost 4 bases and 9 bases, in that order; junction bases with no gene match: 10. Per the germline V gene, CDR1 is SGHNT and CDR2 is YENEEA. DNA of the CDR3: TGTGCCAGCAGCTCCCCTTCTAGCGGGATCAGTGAGCAGTTCTTC. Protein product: CASSSPSSGISEQFF.